This TCR beta chain was sequenced during a study of blood T cell repertoires in COVID-19. Across the study: Samples representing acute and convalescent COVID-19 were sourced from the United States, Italy and Spain. Sources were T cells, B-cell-depleted T cells, or PBMCs; the material itself was cDNA or gDNA.

Original handling: Nucleated cell number was recorded as an estimate derived from reference gene primer amplification. Only in-frame clones appear in the TCRdb table, and some are missing; sequencing was by immunoSEQ multiplex PCR. V and J calls and clone size are those listed in that table; D and trimming were worked out from the DNA. The sample has about 220,000 clones, 82% seen once; the top ten hold roughly 5.1%. Seattle participants joined during active infection and were tracked over time. The specimen sequenced was peripheral blood. The clonotype comes from an older woman with COVID-19, enrolled during active disease.

CDR3 in amino acids: CASSFSTGRETQYF. For the CDR3, the DNA is TGCGCCAGCAGCTTTTCAACAGGGCGAGAGACCCAGTACTTC. This sequence joins TRBV5-1 and TRBJ2-5; the D gene is possibly TRBD1 (6 bases). The germline CDR1 and CDR2 sequences are SGHRS and YFSETQ. This CDR3 is 14 amino acids long. Trimming took off 2 bases at V and 4 bases at J, with 12 bases between the two ends.